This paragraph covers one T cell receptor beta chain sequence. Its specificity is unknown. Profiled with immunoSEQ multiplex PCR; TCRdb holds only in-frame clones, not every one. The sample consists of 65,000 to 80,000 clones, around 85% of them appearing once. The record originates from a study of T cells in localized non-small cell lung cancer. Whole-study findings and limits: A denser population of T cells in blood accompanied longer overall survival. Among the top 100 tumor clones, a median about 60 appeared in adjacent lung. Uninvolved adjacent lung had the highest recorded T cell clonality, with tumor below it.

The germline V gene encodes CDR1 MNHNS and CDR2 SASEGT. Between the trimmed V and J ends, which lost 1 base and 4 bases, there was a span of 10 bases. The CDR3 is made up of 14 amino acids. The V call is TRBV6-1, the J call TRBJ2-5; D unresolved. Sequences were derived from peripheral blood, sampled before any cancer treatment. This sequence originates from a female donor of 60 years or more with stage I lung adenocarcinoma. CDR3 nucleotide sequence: TGTGCCAGCAGTGAAGGAGGCCAGATAGAGACCCAGTACTTC. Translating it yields CASSEGGQIETQYF.